These 26 T cell receptor beta chains share one sample of origin, sequenced in a study of T cells in Graves' hyperthyroidism and ophthalmopathy. The CDR3 regions of TCR beta were amplified from RNA transcripts. The TCR CDR3 first-round RT-PCR relied on the HTBI primer set. One entry per CDR3 protein results from TCRdb running MiXCR on the multiplex PCR reads. The data hold just under 750,000 distinct CDR3 sequences, with around 40% observed a single time. What was sequenced was blood. The receptors come from a middle-aged woman with Graves' hyperthyroidism.

This clonotype was seen at least ten times. The genes are TRBV2 and TRBJ1-3, with a possible D match to TRBD1 (6 bases). Germline V lookup: CDR1 SNHLY, CDR2 FYNNEI. This CDR3 comprises 17 residues. Trimming pared 0 bases from V and 0 bases from J, leaving 12 bases between. The DNA for the CDR3 is TGTGCCAGCAGTGAAGCGCGGGACACCCTCTCTGGAAACACCATATATTTT. This sequence encodes CASSEARDTLSGNTIYF.

This clonotype has ten or more counts. The V call is TRBV19, the J call TRBJ1-3; 7 nucleotides agree with TRBD1. V gave up 5 bases and J gave up 4 bases; unmatched junction bases: 11. Germline V gives CDR1 LNHDA, CDR2 SQIVND (reference sequence). The CDR3 length is 16 residues. The CDR3 DNA reads TGTGCCAGTAGTTGGGCACAGGGGTTTTACGGAAACACCATATATTTT. Protein product: CASSWAQGFYGNTIYF. Supplemented by reference TRBV19 and TRBJ1-3, the full variable domain reads DGGITQSPKYLFRKEGQNVTLSCEQNLNHDAMYWYRQDPGQGLRLIYYSQIVNDFQKGDIAEGYSVSREKKESFPLTVTSAQKNPTAFYLCASSWAQGFYGNTIYFGEGSWLTVV.

The chain links TRBV12-3 or TRBV12-4 to TRBJ1-1, with D tentatively TRBD1 (5 bases). The V end was cut by 5 bases, the J end by 0 bases, with 16 bases between. The length of the CDR3 is 16 residues. The DNA for the CDR3 is TGTGCCAGCAGTCCCCGGGGACTGTACATGAACACTGAAGCTTTCTTT. It is translated as CASSPRGLYMNTEAFF.

This chain links TRBV9 with TRBJ1-5; weak D call: TRBD1 (6 bases). V was shortened by 2 bases and J by 3 bases, with 12 bases between the two germline ends. The CDR3 consists of 15 residues. In germline, CDR1 is SGDLS, CDR2 YYNGEE. The CDR3 DNA sequence: TGTGCCAGCAGCGTTGAAGGGGGGTACAATCAGCCCCAGCATTTT. Translated: CASSVEGGYNQPQHF.

This clonotype came up once. The chain carries TRBV28 and TRBJ1-2, with D unclear. This CDR3 region has 14 residues. Trimming pared 3 bases from V and 4 bases from J, leaving 12 bases between. Germline V gives CDR1 MDHEN, CDR2 SYDVKM. The CDR3 region has the DNA TGTGCCAGCAGTTTGACCGTGGCTAGCTATGGCTACACCTTC. It is translated as CASSLTVASYGYTF.

V and J are TRBV9 and TRBJ1-6, with TRBD1 as a possible D gene (6 bases). The germline gives CDR1 SGDLS, CDR2 YYNGEE. The V and J ends lost 2 bases and 6 bases respectively, with 12 bases between them. The CDR3 sequence is 15 residues long. CDR3 protein: CASSVGRDINSPLHF. The DNA for the CDR3 is TGTGCCAGCAGCGTGGGACGGGACATTAATTCACCCCTCCACTTT.

This clonotype was seen more than once but under ten times. The gene calls are TRBV25-1 and TRBJ2-3; D unclear. The length of the CDR3 is 13 residues. The germline gives CDR1 MGHDK, CDR2 SYGVNS. The ends were cut back, 8 bases at V and 7 bases at J, with 16 bases in the middle. In DNA, the CDR3 is TGTGCCAGCGGAGACGCAGAAACTAATACGCAGTATTTT. This sequence encodes CASGDAETNTQYF.

This clonotype was found many times. The chain employs TRBV25-1 and TRBJ1-5, with TRBD1 identical over 7 bases. Germline CDR1 is MGHDK and CDR2 is SYGVNS. This CDR3 has 13 residues. V was pared by 4 bases and J by 7 bases, with 4 bases of the junction left unmatched. The DNA for the CDR3 is TGTGCCAGCAGTGCAACAGGGGACCAGCCCCAGCATTTT. Amino acid sequence: CASSATGDQPQHF.

This clonotype has only a few counts. The chain has TRBV9 and TRBJ2-7, with no clear D. V lost 9 bases, J lost 0 bases, and 22 bases lay in between. Germline-derived CDR1 and CDR2 are SGDLS and YYNGEE. This CDR3 is built from 16 residues. This CDR3 is CAKHHLFGRSSYEQYF. The DNA of the CDR3 is TGTGCCAAACATCACCTTTTTGGCCGGAGCTCCTACGAGCAGTACTTC.

This clonotype was seen only a few times. The chain joins TRBV7-2 to TRBJ2-2; a possible D gene is TRBD1 (5 bases). Germline-derived CDR1 and CDR2 are SGHTA and FQGNSA. The V gene lost 5 bases and the J gene lost 2 bases, with 12 bases spanning the gap. The CDR3 sequence is 15 residues long. The CDR3: CASSRNQGNTGELFF. The CDR3 region has the DNA TGTGCCAGCAGCCGCAACCAGGGAAACACCGGGGAGCTGTTTTTT.

This chain joins TRBV6-5 and TRBJ2-6; D uncertain. The CDR3 is 16 residues long. The germline gives CDR1 MNHEY, CDR2 SVGAGI. V dropped 0 bases and J dropped 1 base, with 7 bases sitting between them. The CDR3 nucleotides read TGTGCCAGCAGTTACTCGATGGATTCTGGGGCCAACGTCCTGACTTTC. Translating gives CASSYSMDSGANVLTF.

On this clonotype: With a much larger clone just one base away, this may be a read error. A read error is likely, as this CDR3 ends without the conserved phenylalanine or tryptophan. V and J are TRBV24-1 and TRBJ1-2, with TRBD1 identical over 7 bases. There are 14 residues in the CDR3. The germline V gene has CDR1 KGHDR and CDR2 SFDVKD. V lost 4 bases to trimming and J lost 2 bases; unmatched junction nucleotides: 3. CDR3 bases: TGTGCCACCAGTGACGCGGACAGGAACTATGGCTACACCTCC. Translated: CATSDADRNYGYTS.

With respect to this clonotype: A much bigger clone sits one base away, suggesting this may be a read error. V is TRBV5-1 and J is TRBJ2-5; D gene unclear. Germline V gives CDR1 SGHRS, CDR2 YFSETQ. This CDR3 is 12 amino acids long. CDR3 amino acids: CASSLESETRYF. In DNA form, the CDR3 reads TGTGCCAGCAGCTTAGAGTCAGAGACCCGGTACTTC.

This clonotype was picked up a small number of times. V is TRBV28 and J is TRBJ1-5; TRBD1 is a possible D gene (5 bases). The germline V and J ends were trimmed by 8 bases and 4 bases, with 18 bases remaining between them. This CDR3 comprises 15 residues. The V gene's germline CDR1 is MDHEN and CDR2 SYDVKM. CDR3 loop: CASGTAGPSNQPQHF. In nucleotides, the CDR3 is TGTGCCAGCGGAACCGCGGGACCGTCTAATCAGCCCCAGCATTTT.

This chain connects TRBV7-9 to TRBJ1-1, with TRBD1 as a possible D gene (5 bases). Trimming stripped 3 bases from V and 1 base from J, with 15 bases between. CDR3 length: 16 residues. The germline V gene encodes CDR1 SEHNR and CDR2 FQNEAQ (reference sequence). The CDR3 reads CASSFGPGTGNTEAFF. CDR3 bases: TGTGCCAGCAGCTTCGGGCCCGGGACGGGGAACACTGAAGCTTTCTTT.

This clonotype has at least ten counts. The chain couples TRBV10-3 to TRBJ1-4, with D perhaps TRBD1 (5 bases). From germline, CDR1 is ENHRY and CDR2 SYGVKD. The V end was cut by 2 bases, the J end by 8 bases, with 9 bases between. The length of the CDR3 is 13 residues. In DNA, the CDR3 is TGTGCCATCAGTGAGGGGGGACGGGAAAAACTGTTTTTT. This codes for CAISEGGREKLFF.

This clonotype was seen a handful of times. V and J are TRBV4-3 and TRBJ1-5; 7 positions match TRBD1. There are 14 residues in the CDR3. Germline-derived CDR1 and CDR2 are LGHNA and YSLEER. The trim removed 2 bases at V and 4 bases at J, leaving 2 bases unmatched. The CDR3 DNA reads as TGCGCCAGCAGCCAACCAGGGGGTAATCAGCCCCAGCATTTT. It yields the protein CASSQPGGNQPQHF.

This sequence joins TRBV7-2 and TRBJ1-1; maybe TRBD1 (5 bases). Germline assignment: CDR1 SGHTA and CDR2 FQGNSA. Trimming cost V 2 bases and J 4 bases, with 11 bases left between them. There are 14 residues in the CDR3. DNA for the CDR3: TGTGCCAGCAGCTTAATGGGGGGGGTCACTGAAGCTTTCTTT. The encoded protein is CASSLMGGVTEAFF.

For the CDR3, the DNA is TGTGCCAGCAGTTCAAGCGCAGGGGTCTATGGCTACACCTTC. Amino acids: CASSSSAGVYGYTF. V gene TRBV12-3 or TRBV12-4 combines with J gene TRBJ1-2; a possible D gene is TRBD1 (6 bases). The ends were cut back, 4 bases at V and 4 bases at J, with 13 bases in the middle. The CDR3 covers 14 residues.

This chain connects TRBV10-3 to TRBJ2-7, with TRBD2 matching 12 bases. The J call may not be correct, given that the DNA end is closer to TRBJ2-1. CDR1 and CDR2 from the germline V gene are ENHRY and SYGVKD. This CDR3 spans 16 amino acids. The CDR3 region has the DNA TGTGCCATCAGAGCCCGGGGACTAGCGGGTGGTAATGAGCAGTTCTTC. Translated: CAIRARGLAGGNEQFF.

J is TRBJ2-7 and V is TRBV7-9, with a tentative D call TRBD1 (6 bases). Germline V lookup: CDR1 SEHNR, CDR2 FQNEAQ (reference sequence). The ends were cut back, 5 bases at V and 4 bases at J, with 18 bases in the middle. The CDR3 length is 15 residues. In DNA, the CDR3 is TGTGCCAGCAGCCACCGGGGACATACCAGTTACGAGCAGTACTTC. Its translation: CASSHRGHTSYEQYF.

As DNA, the CDR3 is TGTGCCAGTAGTCCCAAACTACAGTCAGACGAGCAGTACTTC. Its protein is CASSPKLQSDEQYF. This sequence joins TRBV19 and TRBJ2-7; D remains ambiguous. V was shortened by 5 bases and J by 5 bases, with 16 bases between the two germline ends. CDR1 is LNHDA, CDR2 SQIVND, per germline (reference sequence). The CDR3 runs to 14 residues.

The chain has TRBV7-9 and TRBJ2-7; a possible D gene is TRBD2 (7 bases). Germline-derived CDR1 and CDR2 are SEHNR and FQNEAQ (reference sequence). The CDR3 totals 15 residues. The V end was cut by 5 bases, the J end by 3 bases, with 17 bases between. The CDR3 coding sequence is TGTGCCAGCAGCCCAGGACAGTGGGACTACTACGAGCAGTACTTC. This gives the protein CASSPGQWDYYEQYF.

This clonotype occurred many times. The chain links TRBV4-3 to TRBJ2-5; D gene ambiguous. CDR1 and CDR2 (germline): LGHNA, YSLEER. V gave up 0 bases and J gave up 5 bases, with 10 bases separating them. This CDR3 comprises 14 residues. CDR3 loop: CASSQDHKGETQYF. The CDR3 DNA sequence: TGCGCCAGCAGCCAAGACCACAAAGGGGAGACCCAGTACTTC.

This clonotype was seen a handful of times. The chain has TRBV19 and TRBJ1-5; no clear D. Germline CDR1 LNHDA, CDR2 SQIVND (reference sequence). V dropped 3 bases and J dropped 1 base, with 10 bases sitting between them. The CDR3 runs to 15 residues. CDR3 residues: CASSILRPSNQPQHF. Here the CDR3 DNA reads TGTGCCAGTAGTATCCTTCGCCCGAGCAATCAGCCCCAGCATTTT.

V gene TRBV4-2 combines with J gene TRBJ2-5; D is ambiguous. This CDR3 contains 15 residues. The V end lost 4 bases, the J end lost 3 bases, and 15 bases lay between the germline ends. The germline CDR1 and CDR2 sequences are LGHNA and YNFKEQ. The CDR3 DNA reads TGTGCCAGCAGCCCCGCCAGGAGTGGGGAAGAGACCCAGTACTTC. This gives the protein CASSPARSGEETQYF.